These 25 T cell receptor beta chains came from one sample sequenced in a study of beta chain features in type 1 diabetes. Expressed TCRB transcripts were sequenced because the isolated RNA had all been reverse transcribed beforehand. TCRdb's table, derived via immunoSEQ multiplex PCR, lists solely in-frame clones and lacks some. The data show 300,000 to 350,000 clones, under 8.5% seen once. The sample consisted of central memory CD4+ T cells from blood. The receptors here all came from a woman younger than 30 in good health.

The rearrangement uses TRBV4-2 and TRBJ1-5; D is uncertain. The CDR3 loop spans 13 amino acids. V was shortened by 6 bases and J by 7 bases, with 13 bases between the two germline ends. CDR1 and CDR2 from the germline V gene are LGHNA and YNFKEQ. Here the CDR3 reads CASSHGIGQPQHF. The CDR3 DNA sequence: TGTGCCAGCAGTCATGGGATAGGGCAGCCCCAGCATTTT.

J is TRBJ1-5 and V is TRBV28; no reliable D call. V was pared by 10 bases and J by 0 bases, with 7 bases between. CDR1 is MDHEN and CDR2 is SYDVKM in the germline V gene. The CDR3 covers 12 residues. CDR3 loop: CAISSSNQPQHF. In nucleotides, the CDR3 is TGTGCCATCTCTAGTAGCAATCAGCCCCAGCATTTT. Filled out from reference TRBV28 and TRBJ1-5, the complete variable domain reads DVKVTQSSRYLVKRTGEKVFLECVQDMDHENMFWYRQDPGLGLRLIYFSYDVKMKEKGDIPEGYSVSREKKERFSLILESASTNQTSMYLCAISSSNQPQHFGDGTRLSIL.

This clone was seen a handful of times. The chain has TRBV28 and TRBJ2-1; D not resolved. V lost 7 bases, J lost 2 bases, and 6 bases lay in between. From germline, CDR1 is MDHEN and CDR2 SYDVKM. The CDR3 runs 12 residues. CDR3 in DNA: TGTGCCAGCAAGGGTCCCTACAATGAGCAGTTCTTC. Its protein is CASKGPYNEQFF.

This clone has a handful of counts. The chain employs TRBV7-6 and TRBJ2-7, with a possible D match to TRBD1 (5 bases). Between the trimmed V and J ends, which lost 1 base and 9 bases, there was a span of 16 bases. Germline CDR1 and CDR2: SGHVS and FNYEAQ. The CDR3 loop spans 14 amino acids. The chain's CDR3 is CASSLVGSTGRQYF. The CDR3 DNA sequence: TGTGCCAGCAGCTTAGTTGGTTCCACAGGTCGGCAGTACTTC.

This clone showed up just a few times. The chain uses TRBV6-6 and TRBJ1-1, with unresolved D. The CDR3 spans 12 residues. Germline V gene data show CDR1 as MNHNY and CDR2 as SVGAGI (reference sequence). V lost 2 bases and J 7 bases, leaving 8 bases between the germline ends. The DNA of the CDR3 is TGTGCCAGCAGTTACGGGAACGGTGAAGCTTTCTTT. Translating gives CASSYGNGEAFF.

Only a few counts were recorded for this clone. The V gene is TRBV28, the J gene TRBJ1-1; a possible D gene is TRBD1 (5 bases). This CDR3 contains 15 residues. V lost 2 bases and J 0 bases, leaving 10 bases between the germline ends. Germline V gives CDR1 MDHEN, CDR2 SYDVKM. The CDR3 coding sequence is TGTGCCAGCAGTTTAGTCCCCAGGGTGAACACTGAAGCTTTCTTT. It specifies CASSLVPRVNTEAFF.

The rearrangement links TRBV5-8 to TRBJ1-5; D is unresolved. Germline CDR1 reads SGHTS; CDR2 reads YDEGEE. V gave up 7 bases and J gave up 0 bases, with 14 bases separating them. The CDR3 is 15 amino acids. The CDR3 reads CASSPRIYSNQPQHF. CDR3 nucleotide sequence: TGTGCCAGCTCGCCCCGGATATATAGCAATCAGCCCCAGCATTTT.

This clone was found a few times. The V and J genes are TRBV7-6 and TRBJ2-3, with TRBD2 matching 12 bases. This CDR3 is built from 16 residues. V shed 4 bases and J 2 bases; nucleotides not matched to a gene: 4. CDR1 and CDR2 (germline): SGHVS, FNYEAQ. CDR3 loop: CASSSGLAGFTDTQYF. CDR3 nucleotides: TGTGCCAGCAGCTCGGGACTAGCGGGCTTCACAGATACGCAGTATTTT.

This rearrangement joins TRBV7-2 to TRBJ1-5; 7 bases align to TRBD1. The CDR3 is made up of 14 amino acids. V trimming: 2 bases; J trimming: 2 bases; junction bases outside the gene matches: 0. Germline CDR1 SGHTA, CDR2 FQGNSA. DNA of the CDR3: TGTGCCAGCAGCTTACAGGGGGGCAATCAGCCCCAGCATTTT. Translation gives CASSLQGGNQPQHF.

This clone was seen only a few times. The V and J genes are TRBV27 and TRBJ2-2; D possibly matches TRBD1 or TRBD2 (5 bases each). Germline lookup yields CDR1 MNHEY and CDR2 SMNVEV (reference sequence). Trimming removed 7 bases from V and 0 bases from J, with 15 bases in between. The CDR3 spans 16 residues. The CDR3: CASIGSGATNTGELFF. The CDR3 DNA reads TGTGCCAGCATCGGGTCCGGGGCCACGAACACCGGGGAGCTGTTTTTT.

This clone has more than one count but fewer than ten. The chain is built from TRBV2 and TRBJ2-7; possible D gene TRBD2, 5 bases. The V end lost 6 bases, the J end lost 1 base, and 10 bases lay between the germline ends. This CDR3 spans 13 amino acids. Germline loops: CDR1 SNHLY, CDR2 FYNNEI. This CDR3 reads CASSSLGSYEQYF. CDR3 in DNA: TGTGCCAGCAGCTCACTAGGATCCTACGAGCAGTACTTC.

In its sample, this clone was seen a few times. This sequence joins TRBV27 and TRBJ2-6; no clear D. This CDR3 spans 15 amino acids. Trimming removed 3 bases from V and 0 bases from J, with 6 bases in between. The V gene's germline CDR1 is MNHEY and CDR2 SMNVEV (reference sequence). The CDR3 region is CASSFRGSGANVLTF. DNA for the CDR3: TGTGCCAGCAGTTTTAGAGGCTCTGGGGCCAACGTCCTGACTTTC.

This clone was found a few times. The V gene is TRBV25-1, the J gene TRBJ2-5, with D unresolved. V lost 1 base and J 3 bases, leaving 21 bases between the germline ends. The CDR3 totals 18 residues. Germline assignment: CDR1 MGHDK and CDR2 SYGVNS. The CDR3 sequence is CASSEFEFRDKKKETQYF. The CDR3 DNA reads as TGTGCCAGCAGTGAATTTGAGTTTCGAGACAAAAAGAAAGAGACCCAGTACTTC.

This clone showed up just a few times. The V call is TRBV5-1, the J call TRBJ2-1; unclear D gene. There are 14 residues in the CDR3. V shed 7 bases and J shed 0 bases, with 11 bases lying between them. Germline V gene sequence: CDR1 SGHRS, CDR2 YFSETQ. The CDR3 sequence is CASGSGGSYNEQFF. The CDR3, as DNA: TGCGCCAGCGGCAGTGGCGGCTCCTACAATGAGCAGTTCTTC.

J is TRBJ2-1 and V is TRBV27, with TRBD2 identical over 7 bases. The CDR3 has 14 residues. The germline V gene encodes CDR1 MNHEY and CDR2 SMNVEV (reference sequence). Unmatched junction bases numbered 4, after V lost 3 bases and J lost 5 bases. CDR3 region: CASSFREGHNEQFF. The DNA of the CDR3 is TGTGCCAGCAGTTTTAGGGAGGGACACAATGAGCAGTTCTTC.

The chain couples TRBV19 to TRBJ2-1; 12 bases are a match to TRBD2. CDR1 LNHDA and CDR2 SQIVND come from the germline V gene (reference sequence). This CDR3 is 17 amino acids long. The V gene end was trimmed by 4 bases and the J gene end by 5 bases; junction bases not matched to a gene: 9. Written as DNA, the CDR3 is TGTGCCAGTAGTAGACTAGCGGGAGTGAACCGAGACAATGAGCAGTTCTTC. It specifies CASSRLAGVNRDNEQFF.

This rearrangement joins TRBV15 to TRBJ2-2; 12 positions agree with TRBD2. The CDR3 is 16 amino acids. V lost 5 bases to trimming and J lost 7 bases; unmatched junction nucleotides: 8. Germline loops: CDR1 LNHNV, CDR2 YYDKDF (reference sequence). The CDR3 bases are TGTGCCACCAGCGGAAGACTAGCGGGAGCCGGCGGGGAGCTGTTTTTT. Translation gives CATSGRLAGAGGELFF. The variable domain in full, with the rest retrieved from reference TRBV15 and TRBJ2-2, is DAMVIQNPRYQVTQFGKPVTLSCSQTLNHNVMYWYQQKSSQAPKLLFHYYDKDFNNEADTPDNFQSRRPNTSFCFLDIRSPGLGDTAMYLCATSGRLAGAGGELFFGEGSRLTVL.

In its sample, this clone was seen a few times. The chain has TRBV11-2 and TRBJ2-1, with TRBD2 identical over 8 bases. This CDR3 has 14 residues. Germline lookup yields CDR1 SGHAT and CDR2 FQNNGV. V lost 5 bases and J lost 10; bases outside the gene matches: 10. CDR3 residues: CASSLLSGRREQFF. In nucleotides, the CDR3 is TGTGCCAGCAGCCTCCTGAGCGGGAGAAGGGAGCAGTTCTTC.

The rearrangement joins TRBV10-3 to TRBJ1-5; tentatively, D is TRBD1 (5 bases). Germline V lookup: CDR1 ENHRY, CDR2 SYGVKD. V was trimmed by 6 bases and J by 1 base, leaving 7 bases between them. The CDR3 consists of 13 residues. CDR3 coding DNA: TGTGCCATCAGCTGGGACAGCAATCAGCCCCAGCATTTT. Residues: CAISWDSNQPQHF.

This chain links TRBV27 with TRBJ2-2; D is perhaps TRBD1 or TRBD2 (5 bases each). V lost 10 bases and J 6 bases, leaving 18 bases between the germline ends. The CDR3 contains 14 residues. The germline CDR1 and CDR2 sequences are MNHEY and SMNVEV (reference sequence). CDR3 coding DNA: TGTGCCACTCGGGACCGGGGTTACGCCGGGGAGCTGTTTTTT. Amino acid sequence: CATRDRGYAGELFF.

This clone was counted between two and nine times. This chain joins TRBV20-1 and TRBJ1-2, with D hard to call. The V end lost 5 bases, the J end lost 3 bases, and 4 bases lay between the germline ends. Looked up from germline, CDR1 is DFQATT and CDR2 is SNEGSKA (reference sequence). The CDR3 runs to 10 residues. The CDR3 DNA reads TGCAGTGCTCCTTACTATGGCTACACCTTC. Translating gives CSAPYYGYTF.

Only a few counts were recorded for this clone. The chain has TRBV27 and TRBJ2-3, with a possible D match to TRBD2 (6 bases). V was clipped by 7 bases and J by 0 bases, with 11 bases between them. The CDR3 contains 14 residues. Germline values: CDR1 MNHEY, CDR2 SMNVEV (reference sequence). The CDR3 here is CASTDSGSTDTQYF. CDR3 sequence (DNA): TGTGCCAGCACCGATAGCGGAAGCACAGATACGCAGTATTTT.

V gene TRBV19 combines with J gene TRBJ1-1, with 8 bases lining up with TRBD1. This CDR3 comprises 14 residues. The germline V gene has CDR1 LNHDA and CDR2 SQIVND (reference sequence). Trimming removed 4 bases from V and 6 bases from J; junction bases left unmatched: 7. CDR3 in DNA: TGTGCCAGTAGTACCGGACAGGGCTTGCCTGAAGCTTTCTTT. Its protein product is CASSTGQGLPEAFF.

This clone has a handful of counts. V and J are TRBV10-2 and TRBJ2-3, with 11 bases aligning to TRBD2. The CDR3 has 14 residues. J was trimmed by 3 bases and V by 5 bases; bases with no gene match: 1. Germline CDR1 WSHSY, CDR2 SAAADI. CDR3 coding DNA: TGCGCCAGCAGTACTAGCGGGAGAACAGATACGCAGTATTTT. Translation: CASSTSGRTDTQYF.

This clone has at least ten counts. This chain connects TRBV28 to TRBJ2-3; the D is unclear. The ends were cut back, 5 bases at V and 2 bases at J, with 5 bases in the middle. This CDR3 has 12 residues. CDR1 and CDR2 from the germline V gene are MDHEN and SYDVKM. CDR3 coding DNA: TGTGCCAGCAGTAAGAACACAGATACGCAGTATTTT. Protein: CASSKNTDTQYF.